A selection of T cell receptor beta chains follows, all from one sample in a study of cytomegalovirus exposure and HLA in healthy donors. Only in-frame clones appear in the TCRdb table, and some are missing; sequencing was by immunoSEQ multiplex PCR. This sample yields 77,000 or so clones, of which approximately 82% are seen a single time; approximately 19% belongs to the top ten. Source material: PBMCs. These TCRs come from a man between 65 and 85 years old in good health and CMV-seropositive. The CDR3 runs from the conserved cysteine through the conserved F or W. Each record gives: clone size, D gene, V gene, J gene, CDR3 protein, CDR3 DNA. A D gene is named only where the DNA matches it firmly. The listing skips clone size in some rows; elsewhere it reads once, few, many or a size class.

>NA|TRBD1|TRBV12-5|TRBJ1-5
CATTGDRQPQHF
TGTGCTACAACAGGGGATAGACAGCCCCAGCATTTT
>few|TRBD1|TRBV6-1|TRBJ1-2
CASSVQGRDGYTF
TGTGCCAGCAGCGTACAGGGGAGAGATGGCTACACCTTC
>NA|NA|TRBV4-1|TRBJ2-7
CASSQEADYYEQYF
TGCGCCAGCAGCCAAGAGGCGGATTACTACGAGCAGTACTTC
>NA|NA|TRBV4-2|TRBJ1-1
CASSHAETSSGIEAFF
TGTGCCAGCAGCCACGCTGAGACATCAAGCGGGATTGAAGCTTTCTTT
>once|NA|TRBV7-9|TRBJ2-2
CASSKGVLAAGELFF
TGTGCCAGCAGCAAGGGAGTTCTGGCCGCCGGGGAGCTGTTTTTT
>NA|TRBD1|TRBV6-5|TRBJ2-1
CASSRDRSSYNEQFF
TGTGCCAGCAGTCGGGACAGGAGCTCCTACAATGAGCAGTTCTTC
>NA|TRBD1|TRBV13|TRBJ1-1
CASSLGDRGTYCTEAFF
TGTGCCAGCAGCTTAGGGGACAGGGGGACGTATTGCACTGAAGCTTTCTTT
>once|TRBD2|TRBV2|TRBJ2-5
CASSHPNQRGGLFFETQYF
TGTGCCAGCAGCCACCCCAACCAGCGGGGGGGCTTGTTTTTTGAGACCCAGTACTTC
>NA|TRBD1|TRBV4-3|TRBJ2-1
CASSQVGQGAYNEQFF
TGCGCCAGCAGCCAAGTAGGGCAGGGGGCCTACAATGAGCAGTTCTTC
>NA|TRBD1|TRBV29-1|TRBJ1-1
CSATKQGYTEAFF
TGCAGCGCTACCAAACAGGGGTACACTGAAGCTTTCTTT
>NA|NA|TRBV6-5|TRBJ2-3
CASTQGLSTDTQYF
TGTGCCAGCACTCAGGGATTGAGCACAGATACGCAGTATTTT
>NA|TRBD1|TRBV19|TRBJ2-7
CASSMIETGINEQYF
TGTGCCAGTAGTATGATCGAGACAGGGATCAACGAGCAGTACTTC
>NA|TRBD2|TRBV6-4|TRBJ2-1
CASSRLAGEYYNEQFF
TGTGCCAGCAGTCGACTAGCGGGAGAATACTACAATGAGCAGTTCTTC
>NA|TRBD2|TRBV28|TRBJ2-7
CASSSGAPGEQYF
TGTGCCAGCAGCAGCGGGGCCCCCGGGGAGCAGTACTTC
>NA|NA|TRBV6-6|TRBJ2-5
CASTGDSTQETQYF
TGTGCCAGCACGGGAGATTCAACCCAAGAGACCCAGTACTTC
>NA|TRBD2|TRBV2|TRBJ2-1
CASCRGGLAGGRHNEQFF
TGTGCCAGCTGCCGGGGGGGACTAGCGGGAGGTAGACACAATGAGCAGTTCTTC
>NA|TRBD2|TRBV9|TRBJ2-3
CASSLRLATDTQYF
TGTGCCAGCAGCCTTCGACTAGCGACAGATACGCAGTATTTT
>NA|NA|TRBV5-4|TRBJ1-1
CAGAGQDNTEAFF
TGTGCCGGCGCGGGGCAGGATAACACTGAAGCTTTCTTT
>NA|NA|TRBV11-3|TRBJ2-7
CASSESSLSYEQYF
TGTGCCAGCAGCGAGAGTTCATTATCCTACGAGCAGTACTTC
>once|NA|TRBV12-5|TRBJ1-5
CASGLVSPRGNQPQHF
TGTGCTAGTGGTTTGGTATCCCCCAGGGGCAATCAGCCCCAGCATTTT
>NA|NA|TRBV30|TRBJ2-5
CAWTRDLGETQYF
TGTGCCTGGACTCGGGACTTAGGAGAGACCCAGTACTTC
>NA|NA|TRBV7-3|TRBJ2-6
CASSQNSGANVLTF
TGTGCCAGCAGCCAGAACTCTGGGGCCAACGTCCTGACTTTC
>once|NA|TRBV7-2|TRBJ2-1
CASSFSPDSYNEQFF
TGTGCCAGCAGCTTTAGCCCCGACTCCTACAATGAGCAGTTCTTC
>NA|NA|TRBV11-3|TRBJ2-3
CASSLGGGARSDTQYF
TGTGCCAGCAGCTTAGGAGGGGGGGCACGTTCAGATACGCAGTATTTT
>NA|NA|TRBV6-5|TRBJ2-3
CASSYNFGTDTQYF
TGTGCCAGCAGTTACAATTTCGGCACAGATACGCAGTATTTT
>NA|TRBD2|TRBV5-1|TRBJ2-3
CASSLAPGLATDTQYF
TGCGCCAGCAGCTTGGCGCCGGGACTAGCCACAGATACGCAGTATTTT
>NA|NA|TRBV4-1|TRBJ1-2
CASSPPGRGRYGYTF
TGCGCCAGCAGCCCACCCGGACGGGGGAGGTATGGCTACACCTTC
>NA|NA|TRBV4-3|TRBJ2-6
CASSQYPFQSGANVLTF
TGCGCCAGCAGCCAATACCCTTTTCAGTCTGGGGCCAACGTCCTGACTTTC
>NA|TRBD1|TRBV5-4|TRBJ2-7
CASSLGDRDTYEQYF
TGTGCCAGCAGCTTAGGGGACAGGGACACCTACGAGCAGTACTTC